A single sample gave rise to the 17 T cell receptor beta chains below, sequenced in a study of T-cell reconstitution after alpha-beta-depleted transplantation in children. Unique molecular identifiers were incorporated when the TCRbeta library was constructed. TCRdb re-called the PCR reads through MiXCR, storing one row per CDR3 protein. The profile shows fewer than 750,000 distinct CDR3 sequences, around 27% of them singletons. The material was PBMCs, obtained before TCRalphabeta/CD19-depleted stem cell transplant. The origin of the receptors is a boy under two years old with Wiskott-Aldrich syndrome, due to receive a stem cell transplant.

This clonotype appeared a few times. V gene TRBV27 combines with J gene TRBJ2-7, with TRBD1 identical over 7 bases. There are 12 residues in the CDR3. With 3 bases clipped from V and 12 bases from J, the junction kept 8 bases outside the gene matches. CDR1 and CDR2 (germline): MNHEY, SMNVEV (reference sequence). This CDR3 reads CASSFRDSRPYF. In DNA form, the CDR3 reads TGTGCCAGCAGTTTTCGGGACAGCCGGCCGTACTTC.

The chain uses TRBV28 and TRBJ2-1, with a tentative D call TRBD1 (5 bases). The CDR3 is 14 residues long. Deletions cut 8 bases from V and 7 bases from J, with 18 bases between. Germline V gene lookup returns CDR1 MDHEN and CDR2 SYDVKM. The CDR3 sequence is CASLQSGHINEQFF. The DNA of the CDR3 is TGTGCCAGCTTACAGTCCGGACATATTAATGAGCAGTTCTTC.

The chain is built from TRBV15 and TRBJ2-1, with a weak D call TRBD2 (6 bases). CDR3 size: 17 residues. CDR1 LNHNV and CDR2 YYDKDF come from the germline V gene (reference sequence). V gave up 1 base and J gave up 3 bases, with 16 bases separating them. CDR3 coding DNA: TGTGCCACCAGCAGAGGGGGAGCGGGCCAGTACTACAATGAGCAGTTCTTC. Protein: CATSRGGAGQYYNEQFF.

In regard to this clonotype: At one end, the junction sequence differs from germline, possibly due to a read error. The chain links TRBV9 to TRBJ2-7; 8 bases map to TRBD2. Germline CDR1 is SGDLS and CDR2 is YYNGEE. The CDR3 extends over 17 amino acids. The DNA for the CDR3 is TGTGCCAGCAGCGTAGGTCCGGGAGGGCGGAACCTCTACCAGCAGTACTTC. Translation: CASSVGPGGRNLYQQYF.

The chain uses TRBV20-1 and TRBJ2-5; D tentatively reads TRBD1 or TRBD2 (5 bases each). Trimming shortened V by 3 bases and J by 4 bases, and 12 bases separated the two germline ends. Germline loops: CDR1 DFQATT, CDR2 SNEGSKA (reference sequence). The CDR3 has 13 amino acids. The CDR3 sequence is CSARAPGRETQYF. Here the CDR3 DNA reads TGCAGTGCTAGGGCTCCAGGGAGAGAGACCCAGTACTTC.

This clonotype was seen only a few times. The rearrangement uses TRBV20-1 and TRBJ2-1; weak D call: TRBD1 (5 bases). The germline gives CDR1 DFQATT, CDR2 SNEGSKA (reference sequence). CDR3 length: 9 residues. Trimming took 5 bases from V and 12 from J, leaving 8 bases between them. The CDR3 region has the DNA TGCAGTGCTGGGCAGGGGCAGTTCTTC. Protein sequence: CSAGQGQFF.

This clonotype has only a few counts. This chain uses TRBV5-1 with TRBJ2-2, with unresolved D. Germline V gene lookup returns CDR1 SGHRS and CDR2 YFSETQ. Deletions cut 2 bases from V and 5 bases from J, with 10 bases between. The CDR3 contains 14 residues. CDR3 DNA sequence: TGCGCCAGCAGCTTTAGGGTCAAAACCGGGGAGCTGTTTTTT. It is translated as CASSFRVKTGELFF.

This clonotype has at least ten counts. This sequence joins TRBV4-1 and TRBJ2-1; the match to TRBD2 covers 8 bases. V was clipped by 3 bases and J by 8 bases; unmatched bases: 6. CDR1 and CDR2 (germline): MGHRA, YSYEKL. The CDR3 covers 14 residues. Here the CDR3 DNA reads TGCGCCAGCAGCCAGGGACTAGAGGTTGATGAGCAGTTCTTC. Its translation: CASSQGLEVDEQFF.

This clonotype has more than one count but fewer than ten. The V and J genes are TRBV12-3 or TRBV12-4 and TRBJ2-1; 10 positions agree with TRBD2. This CDR3 spans 15 amino acids. Losses at the gene ends were 4 bases for V and 3 bases for J; bases not matched to a gene: 3. The CDR3 spells CASSSTSGYYNEQFF. CDR3 DNA sequence: TGTGCCAGCAGTTCGACTAGCGGGTACTACAATGAGCAGTTCTTC.

The genes are TRBV30 and TRBJ2-1, with unresolved D. Per germline, CDR1 GTSNPN and CDR2 SVGIG (reference sequence). Trimming stripped 2 bases from V and 6 bases from J, with 8 bases between. The CDR3 runs to 12 residues. CDR3 sequence (DNA): TGTGCCTGGAGTACCATTAGCAATGAGCAGTTCTTC. It yields the protein CAWSTISNEQFF.

CDR3 in amino acids: CSARDSRGETQYF. The CDR3 bases are TGCAGTGCTAGAGATTCCAGAGGAGAGACCCAGTACTTC. The rearrangement uses TRBV20-1 and TRBJ2-5, with D uncertain. CDR3 size: 13 residues. The V and J ends lost 0 bases and 4 bases respectively, with 9 bases between them. The V gene's germline CDR1 is DFQATT and CDR2 SNEGSKA (reference sequence).

This clonotype has only a few counts. The rearrangement links TRBV20-1 to TRBJ2-7, with TRBD2 as a possible D gene (6 bases). V shed 2 bases and J shed 3 bases, with 14 bases lying between them. The germline V gene encodes CDR1 DFQATT and CDR2 SNEGSKA (reference sequence). The CDR3 runs 14 residues. This chain's CDR3 is CSARRLARGYEQYF. DNA for the CDR3: TGCAGTGCTAGAAGGCTAGCGAGGGGCTACGAGCAGTACTTC.

This clonotype turned up a few times. The rearrangement uses TRBV29-1 and TRBJ2-7, with D possibly being TRBD2 (5 bases). CDR1 and CDR2 from the germline V gene are SQVTM and ANQGSEA. The length of the CDR3 is 13 residues. V was clipped by 3 bases and J by 3 bases, with 12 bases between them. The CDR3 loop is CSVEGREYYEQYF. For the CDR3, the DNA is TGCAGCGTTGAGGGTCGGGAATACTACGAGCAGTACTTC.

This chain joins TRBV5-1 and TRBJ2-2; 10 bases are shared with TRBD1. Germline values: CDR1 SGHRS, CDR2 YFSETQ. The CDR3 totals 17 residues. V shed 0 bases and J 5 bases; nucleotides not matched to a gene: 7. As DNA, the CDR3 is TGCGCCAGCAGCTTGGTTCGGGACAGGGGTAGGACCGGGGAGCTGTTTTTT. Residues: CASSLVRDRGRTGELFF.

The chain joins TRBV3-1 to TRBJ2-7; 13 bases line up with TRBD2. The CDR3 is made up of 16 amino acids. Per the germline V gene, CDR1 is LGHDT and CDR2 is YNNKEL (reference sequence). J lost 5 bases, V lost 2 bases, and 6 bases had no gene match. The CDR3 DNA sequence: TGTGCCAGCAGCCAACTTGGGACTAGCGGGACACACGAGCAGTACTTC. Its translation is CASSQLGTSGTHEQYF.

This sequence joins TRBV12-3 or TRBV12-4 and TRBJ1-3; possible D gene TRBD1, 5 bases. The CDR3 has 16 residues. Deletions cut 2 bases from V and 0 bases from J, with 11 bases between. The CDR3 loop is CASSLYFGGSGNTIYF. CDR3 sequence (DNA): TGTGCCAGCAGTTTATATTTCGGGGGCTCTGGAAACACCATATATTTT.

Here the CDR3 DNA reads TGTGCCAGCAGTTTAGTAACTAGCGGGAGGAACTCCTACAATGAGCAGTTCTTC. Protein sequence: CASSLVTSGRNSYNEQFF. The chain has TRBV12-3 or TRBV12-4 and TRBJ2-1; 12 bases align to TRBD2. The V gene end was trimmed by 1 base and the J gene end by 0 bases; junction bases not matched to a gene: 4. This CDR3 is built from 18 residues.